Below are 11 T cell receptor beta chains sequenced from a single sample in a study of T cell changes during pregnancy in multiple sclerosis. The assay was immunoSEQ multiplex PCR, and TCRdb's table has in-frame clones only and misses some. The sample lists around 65,000 clones; about nine tenths were seen once. The source material was peripheral blood, sampled in the second trimester of pregnancy. These TCRs come from a female donor in good health, enrolled as a control in a pregnancy study.

The chain carries TRBV5-6 and TRBJ2-7; D perhaps matches TRBD2 (5 bases). V lost 4 bases, J lost 0 bases, and 14 bases lay in between. This CDR3 contains 15 residues. From germline, CDR1 is SGHDT and CDR2 YYEEEE. The CDR3 DNA reads TGTGCCAGCAGCACCTCCGGGATGAACTCCTACGAGCAGTACTTC. Residues: CASSTSGMNSYEQYF.

J is TRBJ2-3 and V is TRBV4-3, with 14 positions matching TRBD2. From germline, CDR1 is LGHNA and CDR2 YSLEER. The CDR3 consists of 17 residues. Trimming removed 1 base from V and 2 bases from J; junction bases left unmatched: 2. As DNA, the CDR3 is TGCGCCAGCAGCCAAGGGACTAGCGGGAGGAACACAGATACGCAGTATTTT. It encodes CASSQGTSGRNTDTQYF.

The chain joins TRBV11-2 to TRBJ2-7, with D unclear. Per germline, CDR1 SGHAT and CDR2 FQNNGV. Trimming shortened V by 0 bases and J by 3 bases, and 6 bases separated the two germline ends. The CDR3 has 13 amino acids. The CDR3 bases are TGTGCCAGCAGCTTAGAAGCCGACTACGAGCAGTACTTC. The encoded protein is CASSLEADYEQYF. Full variable domain (outside the CDR3, taken from reference TRBV11-2 and TRBJ2-7): EAGVAQSPRYKIIEKRQSVAFWCNPISGHATLYWYQQILGQGPKLLIQFQNNGVVDDSQLPKDRFSAERLKGVDSTLKIQPAKLEDSAVYLCASSLEADYEQYFGPGTRLTVT.

V is TRBV28 and J is TRBJ2-3, with D possibly being TRBD2 (6 bases). Germline-derived CDR1 and CDR2 are MDHEN and SYDVKM. There are 14 residues in the CDR3. V lost 5 bases to trimming and J lost 4 bases, with 13 bases between them. The DNA of the CDR3 is TGTGCCAGCAGTACCGGAGGGATCGCAGATACGCAGTATTTT. Its protein is CASSTGGIADTQYF. Supplemented by reference TRBV28 and TRBJ2-3, the full variable domain reads DVKVTQSSRYLVKRTGEKVFLECVQDMDHENMFWYRQDPGLGLRLIYFSYDVKMKEKGDIPEGYSVSREKKERFSLILESASTNQTSMYLCASSTGGIADTQYFGPGTRLTVL.

V usage is TRBV7-8 and J usage is TRBJ2-1; weak D call: TRBD2 (6 bases). Germline CDR1 SGHVS, CDR2 FQNEAQ. The CDR3 extends over 12 amino acids. V dropped 6 bases and J dropped 6 bases, with 9 bases sitting between them. CDR3 sequence: CASRRTTNEQFF. The CDR3 DNA is TGTGCCAGCAGACGGACTACCAATGAGCAGTTCTTC.

The rearrangement uses TRBV4-3 and TRBJ2-1, with 7 bases matching TRBD2. Unmatched junction bases numbered 2, after V lost 3 bases and J lost 3 bases. The CDR3 is made up of 14 amino acids. The V gene's germline CDR1 is LGHNA and CDR2 YSLEER. Here the CDR3 DNA reads TGCGCCAGCAGCCAGAGCGGGATCTACAATGAGCAGTTCTTC. Its protein is CASSQSGIYNEQFF.

The J gene is TRBJ2-6, the V gene TRBV19; TRBD2 is a possible D gene (6 bases). The CDR3 spans 18 residues. Germline CDR1 is LNHDA and CDR2 is SQIVND (reference sequence). The V end lost 6 bases, the J end lost 0 bases, and 18 bases lay between the germline ends. CDR3 in DNA: TGTGCCAGTAGAACCGACATCCGGGGGAACTCTGGGGCCAACGTCCTGACTTTC. Amino acid sequence: CASRTDIRGNSGANVLTF.

J is TRBJ1-5 and V is TRBV19, with a possible D match to TRBD1 (5 bases). Germline V gene sequence: CDR1 LNHDA, CDR2 SQIVND (reference sequence). The CDR3 spans 16 residues. V lost 5 bases, J lost 7 bases, and 21 bases lay in between. The CDR3 DNA reads as TGTGCCAGTAGTTGGAATGGGGTTGGGGCAGGACAGCCCCAGCATTTT. As protein: CASSWNGVGAGQPQHF.

The rearrangement links TRBV5-1 to TRBJ2-5; weak D call: TRBD2 (6 bases). The V gene's germline CDR1 is SGHRS and CDR2 YFSETQ. The CDR3 loop spans 14 amino acids. V was clipped by 7 bases and J by 4 bases, with 17 bases between them. In DNA, the CDR3 is TGCGCCAGCGAGCGGGCGGGATTGGGAGAGACCCAGTACTTC. Its translation: CASERAGLGETQYF.

The V gene is TRBV6-1, the J gene TRBJ2-1, with 9 bases aligning to TRBD1. The germline V gene encodes CDR1 MNHNS and CDR2 SASEGT. The CDR3 loop spans 13 amino acids. With 4 bases clipped from V and 7 bases from J, the junction kept 2 bases outside the gene matches. CDR3 residues: CASSAQGANEQFF. CDR3 DNA sequence: TGTGCCAGCAGTGCACAGGGGGCGAATGAGCAGTTCTTC.

This chain links TRBV5-1 with TRBJ2-2; the match to TRBD1 covers 9 bases. V shed 1 base and J 6 bases; nucleotides not matched to a gene: 4. From germline, CDR1 is SGHRS and CDR2 YFSETQ. The CDR3 consists of 15 residues. CDR3 nucleotides: TGCGCCAGCAGCTTGTTACAGGGGGCCCCCGGGGAGCTGTTTTTT. Translated, it gives CASSLLQGAPGELFF.